This T cell receptor (beta chain) came from a study of long-term antiretroviral therapy in people with HIV (dated 2022 in TCRdb). Regarding the study in general: The earliest samples were collected approximately a decade before the 2015 WHO recommendation for immediate ART, a period when ART was typically delayed until CD4 counts fell. A retrospective serial study tested whether changes in peripheral blood TRB repertoire composition and diversity were associated with ART initiation and durable HIV suppression. A total of around 190 cryopreserved PBMC samples came from roughly 30 adults with confirmed HIV infection and were collected serially over a mean of around 6 years (range 1-12). Among the approximately 30 participants with HIV, approximately 10 were female. No cross-contamination during QIAcube processing turned up in test extractions that ran a monoclonal T-cell line alongside around 34 polyclonal samples.

V is cut by 5 bases and J by 6 bases, and the space between the germline ends is 17 bases. The germline V gene encodes CDR1 LNHDA and CDR2 SQIVND (reference sequence). Reading from cysteine to phenylalanine, the CDR3 counts 15 amino acids. The DNA shown is the 45-base CDR3, in frame from base 1. Worth noting for this clone: Its antigen is currently not known. Base qualities are not provided; no much larger clone lies one nucleotide away.

To be included, a participant needed at least one PBMC sample from before ART initiation plus at least two post-ART samples. Treatment was received in the United States of America by all participants with HIV. Cryopreserved samples of roughly 0.85-11 million PBMC were thawed and washed before DNA extraction. At the time of the earliest PBMC sample for each participant with HIV, ages ranged from roughly 20 to 60 years. Per participant, PBMC samples came from 1-4 timepoints prior to ART initiation and 2-8 timepoints following ART initiation, for a median of 7 samples. Serial HIV viral load, CD4+ T-cell count, ART history and demographic data were obtained for every participant. Using a Qiagen kit on a QIAcube, genomic DNA was extracted from unsorted PBMC, with samples processed in batches of 12. The immunoSEQ hsTCRB v3.0 assay was used at survey level resolution to sequence the TRB variable region. The targeted TRB sequencing depth was about 35,000-55,000 T-cell genomes per sample. An Illumina MiSeq with a v3 150-cycle kit was used to sequence the pooled TRB libraries. As for how the authors treated the data: Repertoire analysis ran in R within a reproducible Nextflow workflow covering QC, data transformation and analysis. LymphoSeq2, an R package for exploring AIRR-Seq data, was used to implement custom analyses. A handful of samples yielding fewer than 5000 total TRB sequences were excluded, leaving 150 to 200 analyzed HIV repertoires. Of the 188 retained HIV repertoires, almost 60 were collected before and roughly 130 after ART initiation. Repertoires were downsampled to 5000 TRB nucleotide sequences, with summary statistics averaged over 100 downsampling iterations. The analysis kept only TRB sequences whose CDR3 regions were at least seven amino acids long. A Shannon entropy-derived clonality score and the Gini coefficient were used to measure diversity. Repertoire networks linked the top 5000 CDR3 amino acid sequences whenever two sequences differed by an edit distance of one. For TRB CDR3 amino acid sequences, GLIPH2 was used to predict antigen specificity groups and MHC restriction. CDR3 amino acid sequences were matched against VDJdb and McPAS-TCR to flag known CMV, EBV, HIV or tissue antigen associations. Pre-ART, post-ART and control groups were compared with Wilcoxon signed-rank tests and Holm-Bonferroni correction. What TCRdb holds here is the immuneACCESS table cut down to in-frame rearrangements. Part of the clones is not present; checked against another copy, under half of the missing clones reflect an unresolved V gene, and the others are unexplained. The V and J calls and clone size come from that table; D and trimming were worked out from the DNA. The table for this sample lists fewer than 30,000 clones; 70% to 85% of them were counted only once. The ten largest account for roughly 5.7% of the sample.

General study outcomes and caveats: ART initiation was associated with a significant increase in TRB diversity, but diversity stayed significantly below transplant donor controls even after long-term ART. Owing to limited PBMC availability, only the TCR beta chain was sequenced, without alpha chain pairing. The samples were dated from about 2004 to 2017, and the ART regimens that were used may be less effective than current ART regimens. The repertoire was dominated across all time points by expanded TRB clones identified before ART initiation, although this dominance was seen to fluctuate and to decrease in many PLHIV after ART. Narrower CDR3 length ranges were observed in HIV repertoires than in controls, and an antigen-experienced repertoire with only a slight naive shift after ART was suggested by the network structure. Because pre-ART samples had limited cell numbers, profiling was done on unsorted PBMC rather than on sorted CD4+ and CD8+ T cells. Inferences about post-ART repertoire changes are limited because no data were available on ART adherence, viral resistance or therapy changes.

The sequences come from unsorted PBMCs, collected 0.7 years before starting antiretroviral therapy. In this chain, TRBV19 is recombined with TRBJ1-5; the D gene remains uncertain. The clonotype originates from a young man with HIV. Here is the DNA: TGTGCCAGTAGTCGAATAGGTAGGGTTGGTCAGCCCCAGCATTTT. It is translated as CASSRIGRVGQPQHF. Beyond the CDR3, the reference TRBV19 and TRBJ1-5 genes provide the residues; the full variable domain reads: DGGITQSPKYLFRKEGQNVTLSCEQNLNHDAMYWYRQDPGQGLRLIYYSQIVNDFQKGDIAEGYSVSREKKESFPLTVTSAQKNPTAFYLCASSRIGRVGQPQHFGDGTRLSIL.